A selection of T cell receptor beta chains follows, all from one sample in a study of blood T cell repertoires in COVID-19. Generated by immunoSEQ multiplex PCR, the TCRdb table keeps only in-frame clones and is missing some. The table shows 250,000 to 350,000 clones, with about four fifths occurring only once. Sequences were obtained from peripheral blood. All receptors derive from a person aged 70 to 85 with COVID-19, enrolled during active disease. Both conserved end residues are part of each CDR3.

j_call v_call cdr3_aa
TRBJ1-2 TRBV15 CATSRVPVANYGYTF
TRBJ2-2 TRBV5-4 CASSPRGGGGNTGELFF
TRBJ1-4 TRBV7-9 CASSDGTTNEKLFF
TRBJ2-7 TRBV6-1 CASSEGSWTGSSLYF
TRBJ1-1 TRBV6-5 CASSPGNTEAFF
TRBJ1-5 TRBV6-5 CASSRGGGNQPQHF
TRBJ2-1 TRBV7-3 CASSISGGYNEQFF
TRBJ2-1 TRBV7-2 CASSPWTDNYNEQFF
TRBJ2-2 TRBV24-1 CATSDRDRDAGELFF
TRBJ2-1 TRBV10-3 CAISEFKGAEQFF
TRBJ1-4 TRBV5-6 CASSGPQGKLFF
TRBJ2-4 TRBV2 CASSDYIQYF
TRBJ2-7 TRBV19 CASLSPSYEQYF
TRBJ1-2 TRBV6-5 CASSYSYSMNPGGYTF
TRBJ2-7 TRBV4-3 CASSQMLAGVYEQYF
TRBJ2-7 TRBV5-1 CASNPLDRAGEQYF